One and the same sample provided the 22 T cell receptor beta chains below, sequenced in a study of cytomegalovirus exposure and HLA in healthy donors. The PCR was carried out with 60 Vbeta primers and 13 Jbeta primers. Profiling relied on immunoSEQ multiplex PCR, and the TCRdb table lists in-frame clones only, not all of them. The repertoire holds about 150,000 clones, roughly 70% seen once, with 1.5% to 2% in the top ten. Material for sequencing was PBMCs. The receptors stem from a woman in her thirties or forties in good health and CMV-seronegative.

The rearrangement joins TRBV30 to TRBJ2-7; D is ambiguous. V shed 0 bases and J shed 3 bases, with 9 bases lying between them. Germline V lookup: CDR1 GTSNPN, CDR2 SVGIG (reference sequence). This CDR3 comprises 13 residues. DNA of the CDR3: TGTGCCTGGAGTGTACAGTGGGTCTACGAGCAGTACTTC. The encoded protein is CAWSVQWVYEQYF.

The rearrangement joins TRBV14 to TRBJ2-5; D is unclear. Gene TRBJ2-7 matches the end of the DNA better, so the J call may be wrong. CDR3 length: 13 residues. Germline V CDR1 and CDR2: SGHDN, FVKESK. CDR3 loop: CASPRFIPYEQYF. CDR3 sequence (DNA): TGTGCCAGCCCCCGATTCATTCCCTACGAGCAGTACTTC.

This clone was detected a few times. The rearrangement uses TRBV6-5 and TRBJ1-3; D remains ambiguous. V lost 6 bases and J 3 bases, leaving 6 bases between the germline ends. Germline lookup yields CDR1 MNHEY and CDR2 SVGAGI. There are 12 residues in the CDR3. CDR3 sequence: CASRGGGNTIYF. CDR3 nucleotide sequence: TGTGCCAGCAGGGGAGGTGGAAACACCATATATTTT.

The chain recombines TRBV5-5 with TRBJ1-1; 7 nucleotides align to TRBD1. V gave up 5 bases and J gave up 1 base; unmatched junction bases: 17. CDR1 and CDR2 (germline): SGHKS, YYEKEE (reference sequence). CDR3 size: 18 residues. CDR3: CASRAIWTTGAGNTEAFF. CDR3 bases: TGTGCCAGCAGGGCTATTTGGACCACAGGGGCGGGGAACACTGAAGCTTTCTTT.

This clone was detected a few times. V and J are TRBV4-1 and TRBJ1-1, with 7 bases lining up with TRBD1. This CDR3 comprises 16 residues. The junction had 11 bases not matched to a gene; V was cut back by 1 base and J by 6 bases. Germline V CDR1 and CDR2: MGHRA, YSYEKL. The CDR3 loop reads CASSQVTGTVWAEAFF. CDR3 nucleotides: TGCGCCAGCAGCCAAGTTACCGGGACAGTTTGGGCTGAAGCTTTCTTT.

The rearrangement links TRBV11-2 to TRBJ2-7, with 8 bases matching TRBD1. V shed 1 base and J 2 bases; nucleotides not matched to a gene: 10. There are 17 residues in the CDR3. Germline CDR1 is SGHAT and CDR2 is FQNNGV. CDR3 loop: CASSLADRDRYPYEQYF. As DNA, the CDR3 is TGTGCCAGCAGCTTAGCGGACCGGGACAGGTATCCCTACGAGCAGTACTTC.

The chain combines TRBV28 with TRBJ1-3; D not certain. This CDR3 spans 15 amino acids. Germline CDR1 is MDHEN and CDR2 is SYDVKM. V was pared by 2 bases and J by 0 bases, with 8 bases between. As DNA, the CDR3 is TGTGCCAGCAGTTTACAGTGGAGCTCTGGAAACACCATATATTTT. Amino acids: CASSLQWSSGNTIYF.

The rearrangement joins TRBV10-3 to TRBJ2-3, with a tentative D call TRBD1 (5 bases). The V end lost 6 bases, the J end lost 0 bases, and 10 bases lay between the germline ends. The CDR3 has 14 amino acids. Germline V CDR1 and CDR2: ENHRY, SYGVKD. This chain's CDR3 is CAIRLTESTDTQYF. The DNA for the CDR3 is TGTGCCATCAGGCTGACAGAAAGCACAGATACGCAGTATTTT.

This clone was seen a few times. CDR3 amino acids: CASSPHRGRFVEAFF. The CDR3 DNA is TGTGCCAGCAGTCCACACAGGGGGCGATTCGTTGAAGCTTTCTTT. V gene TRBV2 combines with J gene TRBJ1-1; TRBD1 aligns across 9 bases. After removal of 5 bases from V and 7 bases from J, the junction contained 11 bases not matched to a gene. Germline CDR1 is SNHLY and CDR2 is FYNNEI. The CDR3 is 15 residues long. The full variable domain, its missing parts supplied by reference TRBV2 and TRBJ1-1, is EPEVTQTPSHQVTQMGQEVILRCVPISNHLYFYWYRQILGQKVEFLVSFYNNEISEKSEIFDDQFSVERPDGSNFTLKIRSTKLEDSAMYFCASSPHRGRFVEAFFGQGTRLTVV.

The CDR3 loop is CAISDQETGRGYTF. The CDR3 DNA is TGTGCCATCAGTGATCAGGAGACAGGAAGGGGCTACACCTTC. This chain joins TRBV10-3 and TRBJ1-2; D is perhaps TRBD1 (6 bases). V lost 3 bases to trimming and J lost 8 bases, with 16 bases between them. The CDR3 covers 14 residues. The germline V gene has CDR1 ENHRY and CDR2 SYGVKD.

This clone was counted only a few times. Here the CDR3 reads CASSLQGSDTEAFF. The CDR3 nucleotides are TGTGCCAGCTCACTACAGGGGTCTGACACTGAAGCTTTCTTT. This chain uses TRBV18 with TRBJ1-1; 7 positions agree with TRBD1. Germline CDR1 KGHSH, CDR2 LQKENI. Losses at the gene ends were 4 bases for V and 3 bases for J; bases not matched to a gene: 5. There are 14 residues in the CDR3. Supplemented by reference TRBV18 and TRBJ1-1, the full variable domain reads NAGVMQNPRHLVRRRGQEARLRCSPMKGHSHVYWYRQLPEEGLKFMVYLQKENIIDESGMPKERFSAEFPKEGPSILRIQQVVRGDSAAYFCASSLQGSDTEAFFGQGTRLTVV.

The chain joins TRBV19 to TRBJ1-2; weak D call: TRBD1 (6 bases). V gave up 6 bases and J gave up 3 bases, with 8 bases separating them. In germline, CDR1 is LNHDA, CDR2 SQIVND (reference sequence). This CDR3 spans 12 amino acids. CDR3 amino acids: CASRQGDYGYTF. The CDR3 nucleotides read TGTGCCAGTAGACAGGGAGACTATGGCTACACCTTC. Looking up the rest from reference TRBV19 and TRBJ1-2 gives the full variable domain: DGGITQSPKYLFRKEGQNVTLSCEQNLNHDAMYWYRQDPGQGLRLIYYSQIVNDFQKGDIAEGYSVSREKKESFPLTVTSAQKNPTAFYLCASRQGDYGYTFGSGTRLTVV.

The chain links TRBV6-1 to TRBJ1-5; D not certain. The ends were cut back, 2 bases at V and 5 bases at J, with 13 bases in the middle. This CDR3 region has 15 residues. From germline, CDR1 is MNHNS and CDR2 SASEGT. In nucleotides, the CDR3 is TGTGCCAGCAGTGAAATGGCCAGAAACCATCAGCCCCAGCATTTT. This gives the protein CASSEMARNHQPQHF.

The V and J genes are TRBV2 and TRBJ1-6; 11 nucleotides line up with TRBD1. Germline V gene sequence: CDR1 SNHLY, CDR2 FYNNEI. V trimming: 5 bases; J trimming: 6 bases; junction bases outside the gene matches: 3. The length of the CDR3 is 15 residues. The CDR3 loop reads CASSPDRGLNSPLHF. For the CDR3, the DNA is TGTGCCAGCAGTCCGGACAGGGGGCTTAATTCACCCCTCCACTTT.

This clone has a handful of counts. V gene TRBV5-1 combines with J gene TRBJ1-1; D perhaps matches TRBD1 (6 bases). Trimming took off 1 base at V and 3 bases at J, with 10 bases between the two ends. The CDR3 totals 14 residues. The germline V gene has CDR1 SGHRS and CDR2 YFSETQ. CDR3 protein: CASSLLPGDTEAFF. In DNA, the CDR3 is TGCGCCAGCAGCTTGCTTCCAGGGGACACTGAAGCTTTCTTT.

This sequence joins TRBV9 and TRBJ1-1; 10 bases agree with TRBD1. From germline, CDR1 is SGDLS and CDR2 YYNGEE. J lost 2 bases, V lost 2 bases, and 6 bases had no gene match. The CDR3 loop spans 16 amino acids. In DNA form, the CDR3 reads TGTGCCAGCAGCGTCACGGGACAGGGGATAAACACTGAAGCTTTCTTT. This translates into CASSVTGQGINTEAFF.

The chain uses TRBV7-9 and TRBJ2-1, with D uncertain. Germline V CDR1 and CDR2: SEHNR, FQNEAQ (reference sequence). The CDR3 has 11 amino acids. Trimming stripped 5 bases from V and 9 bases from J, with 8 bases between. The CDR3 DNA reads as TGTGCCAGCAGCCCAAGGAGTGAGCAGTTCTTC. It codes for CASSPRSEQFF.

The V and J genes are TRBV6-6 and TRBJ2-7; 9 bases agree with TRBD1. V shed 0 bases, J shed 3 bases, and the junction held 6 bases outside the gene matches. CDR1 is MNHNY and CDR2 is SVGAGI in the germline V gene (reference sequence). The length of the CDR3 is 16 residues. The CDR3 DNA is TGTGCCAGCAGTTACTCCTACAGGGGGCGCATCTACGAGCAGTACTTC. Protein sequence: CASSYSYRGRIYEQYF.

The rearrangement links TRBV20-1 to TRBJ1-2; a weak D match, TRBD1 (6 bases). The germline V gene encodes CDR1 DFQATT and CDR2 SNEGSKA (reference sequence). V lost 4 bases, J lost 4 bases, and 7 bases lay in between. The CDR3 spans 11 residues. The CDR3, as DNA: TGCAGTGCTAACAGGGCCTATGGCTACACCTTC. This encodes CSANRAYGYTF.

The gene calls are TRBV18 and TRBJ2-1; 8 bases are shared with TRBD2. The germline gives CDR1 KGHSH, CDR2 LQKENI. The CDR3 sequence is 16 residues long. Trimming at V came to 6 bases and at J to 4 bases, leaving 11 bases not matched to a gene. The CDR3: CASSHVIGGGYNEQFF. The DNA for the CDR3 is TGTGCCAGCTCCCACGTTATTGGCGGGGGGTACAATGAGCAGTTCTTC. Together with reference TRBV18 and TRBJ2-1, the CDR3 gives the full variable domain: NAGVMQNPRHLVRRRGQEARLRCSPMKGHSHVYWYRQLPEEGLKFMVYLQKENIIDESGMPKERFSAEFPKEGPSILRIQQVVRGDSAAYFCASSHVIGGGYNEQFFGPGTRLTVL.

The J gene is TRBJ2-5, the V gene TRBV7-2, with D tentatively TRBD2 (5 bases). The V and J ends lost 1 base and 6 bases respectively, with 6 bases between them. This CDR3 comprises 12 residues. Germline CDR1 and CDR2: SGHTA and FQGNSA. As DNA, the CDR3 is TGTGCCAGCAGCTTAGTCGGGAAGACCCAGTACTTC. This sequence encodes CASSLVGKTQYF.

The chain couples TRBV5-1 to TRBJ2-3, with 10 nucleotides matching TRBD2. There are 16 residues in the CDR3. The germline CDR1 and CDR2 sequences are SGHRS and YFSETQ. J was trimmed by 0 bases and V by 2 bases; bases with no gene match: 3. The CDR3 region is CASSLVTSGSTDTQYF. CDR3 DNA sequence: TGCGCCAGCAGCTTAGTGACTAGCGGGAGCACAGATACGCAGTATTTT.